This T cell receptor beta chain was identified in a study of blood T cell repertoires in COVID-19. Across the study: The origin of the acute and convalescent COVID-19 samples was the United States, Italy and Spain.

The V gene lost 2 bases and the J gene lost 2 bases, with 10 bases spanning the gap. Per germline, CDR1 MNHNS and CDR2 SASEGT. The CDR3 is 14 amino acids. In the study's own analysis: Amplification from reference gene primers served as the basis for estimated nucleated cell counts. Clones were sequenced by immunoSEQ multiplex PCR, and TCRdb holds only the in-frame ones, with some missing. The V and J calls and clone size were taken over from that table, and D and trimming were inferred from the DNA. This table has some 150,000 clones, 78% appearing once. The sequence came from a woman of 80 years or more with acute or convalescent COVID-19. V and J are TRBV6-1 and TRBJ2-7; D unresolved. The specimen sequenced was peripheral blood. The CDR3 loop is CASSESGIPYEQYF. DNA for the CDR3: TGTGCCAGCAGTGAATCAGGTATCCCCTACGAGCAGTACTTC.